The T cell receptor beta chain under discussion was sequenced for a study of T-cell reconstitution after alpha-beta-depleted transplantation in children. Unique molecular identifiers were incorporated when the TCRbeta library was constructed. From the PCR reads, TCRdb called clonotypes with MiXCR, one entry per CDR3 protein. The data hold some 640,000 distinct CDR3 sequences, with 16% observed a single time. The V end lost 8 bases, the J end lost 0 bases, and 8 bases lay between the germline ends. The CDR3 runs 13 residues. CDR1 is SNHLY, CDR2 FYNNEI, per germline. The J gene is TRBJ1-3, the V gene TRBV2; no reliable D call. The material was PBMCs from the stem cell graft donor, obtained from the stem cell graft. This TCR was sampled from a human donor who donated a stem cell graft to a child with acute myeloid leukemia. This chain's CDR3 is CASAGSSGNTIYF. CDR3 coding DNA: TGTGCCAGCGCGGGGAGCTCTGGAAACACCATATATTTT. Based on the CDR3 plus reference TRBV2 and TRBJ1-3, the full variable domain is EPEVTQTPSHQVTQMGQEVILRCVPISNHLYFYWYRQILGQKVEFLVSFYNNEISEKSEIFDDQFSVERPDGSNFTLKIRSTKLEDSAMYFCASAGSSGNTIYFGEGSWLTVV.